This T cell receptor beta chain was captured in a study of control samples from healthy donors and cancer patients. Sequencing used immunoSEQ multiplex PCR; TCRdb keeps in-frame clones, though not all of them. Of roughly 130,000 clones in the sample, approximately 94% were seen once. V was cut by 1 base and J by 2 bases, with 9 bases left in between. Germline loops: CDR1 KGHSH, CDR2 LQKENI. This CDR3 has 14 residues. The chain couples TRBV18 to TRBJ2-7; D uncertain. The sample was PBMCs. This receptor was identified in a man aged 45-65 years with head and neck cancer. CDR3 in DNA: TGTGCCAGCTCACCACGGGCAGCGACCTACGAGCAGTACTTC. It codes for CASSPRAATYEQYF.